The source of this T cell receptor beta chain is a study of cytomegalovirus exposure and HLA in healthy donors. Study-wide results and caveats: The study recorded 160 or so TCR beta chains that were cytomegalovirus-associated. The finding came from a later analysis; first-cohort TCR clusters tended to co-occur in the 110 or so validation repertoires.

Data came from immunoSEQ multiplex PCR; TCRdb stores just in-frame clones and leaves some out. This sample has approximately 59,000 clones, with 80% to 95% found just once. As regards this clone: The target antigen is unknown.

CDR3 length: 13 amino acids. Germline lookup yields CDR1 SNHLY and CDR2 FYNNEI. J gave up 6 bases and V 6 bases, and 6 bases lay outside the gene matches. This TCR was recovered from a man between 18 and 35 years old in good health and CMV-seropositive. The specimen was PBMCs. This rearrangement joins TRBV2 to TRBJ2-7, with 9 bases that match TRBD1. CDR3 region: CASRSDRGVEQYF. The CDR3 DNA sequence: TGTGCCAGCAGATCGGACAGGGGCGTCGAGCAGTACTTC.